This T cell receptor beta chain was observed in a study of T cell changes during pregnancy in multiple sclerosis. Repertoires were generated with immunoSEQ multiplex PCR, while TCRdb's copy carries only in-frame clones and drops some. The repertoire holds tens of thousands of clones, with over 85% as singletons. The CDR3 loop spans 14 amino acids. From germline, CDR1 is SNHLY and CDR2 FYNNEI. Between the trimmed V and J ends, which lost 3 bases and 3 bases, there was a span of 8 bases. Sequenced here: peripheral blood, sampled in the third trimester of pregnancy. The gene calls are TRBV2 and TRBJ2-2; D is undetermined. The TCR originated in a female donor in good health, enrolled as a control in a pregnancy study. CDR3 DNA sequence: TGTGCCAGCAGTGAGGTCGGGTACACCGGGGAGCTGTTTTTT. It specifies CASSEVGYTGELFF.